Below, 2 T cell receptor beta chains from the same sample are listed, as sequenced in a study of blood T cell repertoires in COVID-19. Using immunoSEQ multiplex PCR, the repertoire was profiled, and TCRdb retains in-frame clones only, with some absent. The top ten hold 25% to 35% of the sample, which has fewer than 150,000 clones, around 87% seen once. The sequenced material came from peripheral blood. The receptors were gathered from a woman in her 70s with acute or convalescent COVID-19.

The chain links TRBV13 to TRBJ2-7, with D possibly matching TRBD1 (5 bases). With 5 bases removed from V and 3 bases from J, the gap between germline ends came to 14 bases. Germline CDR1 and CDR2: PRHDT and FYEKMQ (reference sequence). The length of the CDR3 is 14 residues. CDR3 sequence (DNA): TGTGCCAGCAGCGCGACAGACCTGATCTACGAGCAGTACTTC. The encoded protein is CASSATDLIYEQYF.

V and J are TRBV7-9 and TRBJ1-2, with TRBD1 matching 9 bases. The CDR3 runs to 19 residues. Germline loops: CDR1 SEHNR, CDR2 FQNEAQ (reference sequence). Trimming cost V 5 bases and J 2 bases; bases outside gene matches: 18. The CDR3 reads CASSRPIDSGTGFNYGYTF. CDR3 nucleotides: TGTGCCAGCAGCCGCCCTATTGACTCCGGGACAGGGTTCAACTATGGCTACACCTTC.